Presented here are 9 T cell receptor beta chains from one specimen sequenced in a study of regulatory T cells in long-lasting Graves disease (dated by TCRdb to about 2021). Taken with the paper, the label for time point translates to: newly diagnosed GD, antithyroid drugs for less than 3 months. For both TCR sequencing and RNA sequencing, RNA was extracted from PBMCs using TRIzol. Libraries were built with multiplex PCR. The instrument given in TCRdb is Illumina HiSeq 4000. To build TCR beta libraries, CDR3 regions were amplified by Arm-PCR using iRepertoire HTBI primers. The public reads were reanalyzed by TCRdb: fastp trimming at Q25, MiXCR alignment, in-frame beta chains only. CDR3 protein sequences are deduplicated, and each keeps its most common genes and DNA. The sample profile shows 540,000 or so distinct CDR3 sequences; 13% of them were found once. 10% of the sample goes to the ten largest clones.

The sample was also linked to a second study, of T cells in Graves' hyperthyroidism and ophthalmopathy.

Sequenced material: peripheral blood mononuclear cells (PBMCs), taken at new diagnosis, from a patient treated with antithyroid drugs. These receptors came from a young man with Graves disease. Donor details come from another sample of the same person, matched by shared clones.

The J gene is TRBJ2-5, the V gene TRBV5-6; 8 nucleotides agree with TRBD1. Germline CDR1 reads SGHDT; CDR2 reads YYEEEE. V dropped 2 bases and J dropped 4; count of bases not matched to a gene: 7. This CDR3 comprises 15 residues. The CDR3 is CASSFAGGRGETQYF. CDR3 nucleotides: TGTGCCAGCAGCTTCGCAGGGGGCCGGGGAGAGACCCAGTACTTC. Using reference TRBV5-6 and TRBJ2-5 for the parts outside the CDR3, the full variable domain is DAGVTQSPTHLIKTRGQQVTLRCSPKSGHDTVSWYQQALGQGPQFIFQYYEEEERQRGNFPDRFSGHQFPNYSSELNVNALLLGDSALYLCASSFAGGRGETQYFGPGTRLLVL.

This clonotype was counted at least ten times. The chain has TRBV11-2 and TRBJ2-5; D gene unclear. V lost 5 bases and J 2 bases, leaving 12 bases between the germline ends. Germline lookup yields CDR1 SGHAT and CDR2 FQNNGV. This CDR3 is built from 14 residues. CDR3 sequence reads: CASSPSSRQETQYF. The DNA for the CDR3 is TGTGCCAGCAGCCCCAGCAGCAGACAAGAGACCCAGTACTTC.

This clonotype occurred many times. The chain employs TRBV3-1 and TRBJ2-7; the D is unclear. V lost 0 bases, J lost 2 bases, and 11 bases lay in between. Looked up from germline, CDR1 is LGHDT and CDR2 is YNNKEL (reference sequence). This CDR3 contains 15 residues. The chain's CDR3 is CASSQDQTTAYEQYF. In DNA, the CDR3 is TGTGCCAGCAGCCAAGATCAGACAACAGCCTACGAGCAGTACTTC.

A few counts support this clonotype. A read error may account for a junction end that differs from germline. The CDR3 bases are TGTGCCACCAGTGCCCGGGACACCTACACAGATACGCAGTGTTTT. It specifies CATSARDTYTDTQCF. The chain employs TRBV24-1 and TRBJ2-3; D might be TRBD1 (6 bases). CDR1 and CDR2 (germline): KGHDR, SFDVKD. The CDR3 loop spans 15 amino acids.

The chain recombines TRBV5-5 with TRBJ1-5; possibly TRBD1 for D (5 bases). The CDR3 extends over 13 amino acids. Germline CDR1 SGHKS, CDR2 YYEKEE (reference sequence). The V and J ends lost 5 bases and 7 bases respectively, with 13 bases between them. Here the CDR3 reads CASSLEGKQPQHF. Here the CDR3 DNA reads TGTGCCAGCAGTCTCGAGGGGAAACAGCCCCAGCATTTT.

The chain recombines TRBV30 with TRBJ2-1, with 11 bases matching TRBD2. V trimming: 0 bases; J trimming: 8 bases; junction bases outside the gene matches: 3. The CDR3 covers 14 residues. The germline V gene has CDR1 GTSNPN and CDR2 SVGIG (reference sequence). CDR3 coding DNA: TGTGCCTGGAGTGTACTAGCGGGAGCGGATGAGCAGTTCTTC. Translation: CAWSVLAGADEQFF.

Comment on this clonotype: A much bigger clone sits one base away, suggesting this may be a read error. V is TRBV12-3 or TRBV12-4 and J is TRBJ2-3; D is possibly TRBD1 (9 bases). CDR3 length equals 15 residues. V lost 8 bases to trimming and J lost 8 bases, with 23 bases between them. CDR3 nucleotides: TGTGCCAGCGACGGGGGGGACAGGGATAGTATTACGCAGTATTTT. Protein sequence: CASDGGDRDSITQYF.

This clonotype has ten or more counts. This chain connects TRBV19 to TRBJ1-1; 9 positions agree with TRBD1. J gave up 0 bases and V 4 bases, and 9 bases lay outside the gene matches. The CDR3 totals 17 residues. CDR1 is LNHDA and CDR2 is SQIVND in the germline V gene (reference sequence). In DNA form, the CDR3 reads TGTGCCAGTAGTAACCCGGGGACAGGGCGGCTGAACACTGAAGCTTTCTTT. Protein product: CASSNPGTGRLNTEAFF.

This clonotype was recorded at least ten times. The V gene is TRBV11-2, the J gene TRBJ2-1; TRBD2 agrees at 8 bases. The CDR3 runs to 17 residues. In germline, CDR1 is SGHAT, CDR2 FQNNGV. J was trimmed by 3 bases and V by 1 base; bases with no gene match: 8. The CDR3 is CASSLGLLGTSYNEQFF. The CDR3 DNA follows: TGTGCCAGCAGCTTAGGACTTCTCGGGACTAGCTACAATGAGCAGTTCTTC.